Described below is a single TCR beta chain sequence and its context. The data derive from a study of blood T cell repertoires in COVID-19. In the authors' workflow: Nucleated cell counts were estimated from reference gene primer amplification. The repertoire was sequenced with immunoSEQ multiplex PCR; TCRdb's copy has only in-frame clones and lacks some. V, J and clone size were drawn from that table, and D and trimming were deduced from the DNA. This table has hundreds of thousands of clones, more than 80% appearing once. This TCR was sampled from a woman aged 30 to 39 with active or convalescent COVID-19. Sequenced input: peripheral blood.

CDR3 in DNA: TGCGCCAGCAGTGAGTCGACAGGGATGTCTGGAAACACCATATATTTT. As protein: CASSESTGMSGNTIYF. The V gene is TRBV10-1, the J gene TRBJ1-3, with 7 bases aligning to TRBD1. The V segment lost 0 bases and the J segment 1 base; nucleotides outside the gene matches: 3. Germline lookup yields CDR1 WNHNN and CDR2 SYGVQD (reference sequence). The CDR3 runs to 16 residues.